The 2 T cell receptor beta chains presented below share a single source sample, sequenced in a study of CD8+CD57+ T cells in acquired aplastic anemia. Patients included in sequencing had previously demonstrated CD8+CD57+ cell expansion by flow cytometry. Investigators profiled TCR beta VDJ and CDR3 from genomic DNA template. TCRdb recomputed calls from the reads with MiXCR, one row per CDR3 protein. Altogether more than 150,000 distinct CDR3 sequences are present, 45% to 60% being singletons, with the ten largest covering 10% to 15%. The sequenced sample consisted of sorted CD4+, CD8+, or CD8+CD57+ T cells (not recorded which) from PBMCs. The receptors were sampled from a human donor with aplastic anemia.

A note on this clonotype: With a much larger clone just one base away, this may be a read error. The CDR3 does not end in the conserved phenylalanine or tryptophan, so this is likely a read error. The chain uses TRBV10-3 and TRBJ2-1; D perhaps matches TRBD2 (6 bases). The length of the CDR3 is 13 residues. Looked up from germline, CDR1 is ENHRY and CDR2 is SYGVKD. Trimming removed 9 bases at V and 6 bases at J, with 15 bases between. In nucleotides, the CDR3 is TGTGCCATTAGCCCAGCGGGTGGCAATGAGCAGTTCCTC. It specifies CAISPAGGNEQFL.

This clonotype came up many times. The chain joins TRBV9 to TRBJ1-1; TRBD1 agrees at 11 bases. The V and J ends lost 2 bases and 8 bases, in that order; junction bases with no gene match: 8. The CDR3 extends over 15 amino acids. Germline lookup yields CDR1 SGDLS and CDR2 YYNGEE. The CDR3 nucleotides read TGTGCCAGCAGCGTGATGCCGGGACAGGGGGGAGAAGCTTTCTTT. Translating it yields CASSVMPGQGGEAFF. The whole variable domain, remainder taken from reference TRBV9 and TRBJ1-1, is DSGVTQTPKHLITATGQRVTLRCSPRSGDLSVYWYQQSLDQGLQFLIQYYNGEERAKGNILERFSAQQFPDLHSELNLSSLELGDSALYFCASSVMPGQGGEAFFGQGTRLTVV.